The rows below give T cell receptor beta chains drawn from one sample of a study of blood T cell repertoires in COVID-19. Here immunoSEQ multiplex PCR was the method, and the copy in TCRdb shows in-frame clones only, minus some. Of approximately 94,000 clones listed, 85% to 90% are singletons. The sample was peripheral blood. The receptor set was obtained from a human donor in a cohort sampled during active COVID-19. CDR3s include the opening cysteine and the closing phenylalanine or tryptophan. A D gene is named only where the DNA matches it firmly. Clone size is not always given. Where it is, it says once, few, many or a class for expanded clones.

TRBJ1-3	15	NA	NA	TRBV7-2	CASAYSLAGGNTIYF	TGTGCAAGCGCCTACAGCCTGGCTGGCGGAAACACCATATATTTT
TRBJ2-5	14	NA	NA	TRBV4-3	CASSQVGFGETQYF	TGCGCCAGCAGCCAAGTTGGATTCGGGGAGACCCAGTACTTC
TRBJ1-5	13	NA	NA	TRBV15	CATSARPRQPQHF	TGTGCCACCAGCGCGCGGCCGAGGCAGCCCCAGCATTTT
TRBJ2-1	11	NA	TRBD2	TRBV5-8	CASSGSGNRFF	TGTGCCAGCAGCGGTAGCGGGAACCGGTTCTTC
TRBJ1-2	14	NA	TRBD1	TRBV7-2	CASSPGQGNYGYTF	TGTGCCAGCAGCCCAGGACAGGGGAACTATGGCTACACCTTC
TRBJ2-2	16	few	NA	TRBV5-1	CASSITGTSNTGELFF	TGCGCCAGCTCCATAACGGGAACCTCGAACACCGGGGAGCTGTTTTTT
TRBJ1-1	15	NA	TRBD1	TRBV7-2	CASSLIGQGYTEAFF	TGTGCCAGCAGCTTAATCGGACAGGGTTACACTGAAGCTTTCTTT
TRBJ2-7	13	NA	NA	TRBV19	CASSGLLTYEQYF	TGTGCCAGCTCGGGACTTTTAACCTACGAGCAGTACTTC
TRBJ1-2	13	NA	TRBD1	TRBV5-1	CASATGTGAGYTF	TGCGCCAGCGCCACCGGGACAGGGGCCGGCTACACCTTC
TRBJ1-2	15	NA	TRBD1	TRBV18	CASSPSGTGLYGYTF	TGTGCCAGCTCACCGTCGGGGACAGGGCTATATGGCTACACCTTC
TRBJ2-5	15	NA	TRBD1	TRBV6-2/TRBV6-3	CASSYSLVGGETQYF	TGTGCCAGCAGTTACAGCCTGGTAGGGGGCGAGACCCAGTACTTC
TRBJ2-1	16	NA	TRBD2	TRBV19	CASSQLTSGRANEQFF	TGTGCCAGTAGTCAATTAACTAGCGGGAGAGCCAATGAGCAGTTCTTC
TRBJ2-7	15	NA	NA	TRBV5-1	CASSLWGGQTYEQYF	TGCGCCAGCAGCTTGTGGGGCGGACAGACCTACGAGCAGTACTTC
TRBJ2-1	17	NA	TRBD2	TRBV4-3	CASSQTPPGLATNEQFF	TGCGCCAGCAGCCAGACCCCCCCGGGACTAGCGACCAATGAGCAGTTCTTC
TRBJ2-7	12	NA	NA	TRBV9	CASSVDSREQYF	TGTGCCAGCAGCGTGGACAGTCGCGAGCAGTACTTC
TRBJ2-7	13	NA	TRBD2	TRBV29-1	CSVEGRETYEQYF	TGCAGCGTTGAAGGGCGGGAGACCTACGAGCAGTACTTC
TRBJ2-7	15	NA	NA	TRBV5-6	CASSLYGFSSYEQYF	TGTGCCAGCAGCTTATACGGGTTCAGCTCCTACGAGCAGTACTTC
TRBJ1-2	12	many	NA	TRBV7-2	CASSGTIYGYTF	TGTGCCAGCAGCGGCACGATCTATGGCTACACCTTC
TRBJ2-1	15	once	TRBD2	TRBV5-1	CASSRVAGGNNEQFF	TGCGCCAGCAGCCGGGTAGCGGGAGGGAACAATGAGCAGTTCTTC
TRBJ1-1	13	NA	NA	TRBV3-1/TRBV3-2	CASSYGRGAEAFF	TGTGCCAGCAGCTATGGGAGGGGGGCTGAAGCTTTCTTT
TRBJ2-3	16	NA	NA	TRBV7-8	CASRGGRGSSADTQYF	TGTGCCAGCCGAGGGGGCCGGGGGTCTTCCGCAGATACGCAGTATTTT
TRBJ2-5	14	NA	NA	TRBV6-2/TRBV6-3	CASSYSAGLETQYF	TGTGCCAGCAGTTACTCGGCAGGTCTAGAGACCCAGTACTTC
TRBJ1-3	13	NA	NA	TRBV10-2	CASNLLGLNTIYF	TGCGCCAGCAACTTGCTCGGGTTGAACACCATATATTTT
TRBJ1-2	13	few	TRBD1	TRBV19	CASKRTGTYGYTF	TGTGCCAGTAAAAGGACAGGGACCTATGGCTACACCTTC
TRBJ2-1	18	NA	TRBD2	TRBV19	CASNPTGLAGSSYNEQFF	TGTGCCAGTAACCCGACGGGACTAGCGGGGTCCTCCTACAATGAGCAGTTCTTC
TRBJ1-4	16	NA	NA	TRBV18	CASSPRNRDPNEKLFF	TGTGCCAGCTCACCACGTAACAGGGACCCTAATGAAAAACTGTTTTTT
TRBJ2-2	19	NA	NA	TRBV7-8	CASSSVGGAERKNTGELFF	TGTGCCAGCAGCTCGGTTGGAGGGGCCGAGCGAAAGAACACCGGGGAGCTGTTTTTT
TRBJ2-1	15	NA	NA	TRBV19	CASSIGTMKYNEQFF	TGTGCCAGTAGTATAGGCACTATGAAGTACAATGAGCAGTTCTTC
TRBJ1-2	15	few	NA	TRBV7-6	CASSLVGGADYGYTF	TGTGCCAGCAGCTTAGTAGGGGGAGCGGACTATGGCTACACCTTC
TRBJ1-1	14	NA	TRBD1	TRBV25-1	CASSEGQINTEAFF	TGTGCCAGCAGTGAGGGACAGATAAACACTGAAGCTTTCTTT
TRBJ2-1	16	NA	TRBD2	TRBV7-2	CASSLVLAGNWNEQFF	TGTGCCAGCAGCTTAGTACTAGCGGGAAATTGGAATGAGCAGTTCTTC
TRBJ2-1	16	NA	TRBD2	TRBV7-2	CASSFVGLAGLNEQFF	TGTGCCAGCAGCTTCGTCGGACTAGCGGGTCTTAATGAGCAGTTCTTC
TRBJ1-1	15	few	NA	TRBV7-2	CASRRKQGGNTEAFF	TGTGCCAGCAGGCGCAAGCAAGGGGGGAACACTGAAGCTTTCTTT